The clone carrying this T cell receptor (beta chain) was recorded a few times. The antigen remains unidentified. Researchers amplified the TCR beta CDR3 regions from RNA transcripts. TCR CDR3 regions were first amplified by RT-PCR with HTBI primers. From the multiplex PCR reads, TCRdb called clonotypes with MiXCR, one entry per CDR3 protein. The repertoire holds hundreds of thousands of distinct CDR3 sequences, with around 15% as singletons. V lost 2 bases, J lost 3 bases, and 11 bases lay in between. CDR3 length: 14 amino acids. Germline CDR1 is SGHDT and CDR2 is YYEEEE. The data originate from a study of T cells in Graves' hyperthyroidism and ophthalmopathy. Recently diagnosed hyperthyroidism of less than 2 months' duration affected patients aged 18 to 65. Study-wide results and limits: Progression to ophthalmopathy was predicted a median of about six months early. In the analysis, a 13 V-J model separated ophthalmopathy from stable hyperthyroidism.

Sequencing was done on a sample of blood. This receptor was taken from a young woman with Graves' hyperthyroidism. The gene calls are TRBV5-6 and TRBJ2-5; the D is unclear. This CDR3 is CASSFSVTEETQYF. For the CDR3, the DNA is TGTGCCAGCAGCTTTTCCGTTACGGAAGAGACCCAGTACTTC.